This T cell receptor beta chain was recovered during a study of CD8 T cells in Susac syndrome. A single count supports this clonotype. Reverse transcription of roughly 0.45 to 1 ug RNA was performed with random hexamers. Coverage of TCR beta CDR3 amplification by immunoSEQ multiplex PCR extended to 54 Vbeta and 13 Jbeta. TCRdb processed the immunoSEQ multiplex PCR reads anew with MiXCR; each CDR3 protein has one entry. The sample consists of 150,000 to 200,000 distinct CDR3 sequences, about 91% of them appearing once. Sequencing was done on a sample of CD4+ T cells from PBMCs. The receptor comes from a human donor in good health.

The CDR3 is CASSKTSGNSDTQYF. Here the CDR3 DNA reads TGTGCCAGCAGCAAGACTAGCGGGAATTCAGATACGCAGTATTTT. The J gene is TRBJ2-3, the V gene TRBV7-9; 11 nucleotides agree with TRBD2. The length of the CDR3 is 15 residues. V lost 5 bases and J lost 4; bases outside the gene matches: 5. Germline V gene lookup returns CDR1 SEHNR and CDR2 FQNEAQ (reference sequence).